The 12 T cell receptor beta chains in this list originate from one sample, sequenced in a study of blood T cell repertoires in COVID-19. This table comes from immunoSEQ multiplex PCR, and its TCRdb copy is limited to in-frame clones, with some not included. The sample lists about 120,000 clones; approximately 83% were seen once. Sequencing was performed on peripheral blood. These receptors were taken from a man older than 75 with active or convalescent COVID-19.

The CDR3 loop is CASSADRGRGYTF. The CDR3 DNA is TGTGCCAGCAGCGCGGACAGGGGGAGAGGCTACACCTTC. The chain joins TRBV7-3 to TRBJ1-2; 10 bases are shared with TRBD1. The CDR3 has 13 amino acids. Germline trimming cut 5 bases from V and 8 bases from J; bases unmatched to any gene: 5. In germline, CDR1 is SGHTA, CDR2 FQGTGA. The full variable domain, its missing parts supplied by reference TRBV7-3 and TRBJ1-2, is GAGVSQTPSNKVTEKGKYVELRCDPISGHTALYWYRQSLGQGPEFLIYFQGTGAADDSGLPNDRFFAVRPEGSVSTLKIQRTERGDSAVYLCASSADRGRGYTFGSGTRLTVV.

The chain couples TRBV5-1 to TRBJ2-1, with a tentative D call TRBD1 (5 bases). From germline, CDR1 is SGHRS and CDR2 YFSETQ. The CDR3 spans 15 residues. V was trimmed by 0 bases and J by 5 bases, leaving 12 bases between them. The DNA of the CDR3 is TGCGCCAGCAGCTTGGCCGCGACAGCTAACAATGAGCAGTTCTTC. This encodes CASSLAATANNEQFF.

Here the CDR3 DNA reads TGTGCCAGCAGTTACTCTAGCGGGGGTCAGACCTACGAGCAGTACTTC. Amino acids: CASSYSSGGQTYEQYF. V gene TRBV6-6 combines with J gene TRBJ2-7; 9 nucleotides line up with TRBD2. V dropped 0 bases and J dropped 2; count of bases not matched to a gene: 5. Looked up from germline, CDR1 is MNHNY and CDR2 is SVGAGI (reference sequence). CDR3 length: 16 amino acids.

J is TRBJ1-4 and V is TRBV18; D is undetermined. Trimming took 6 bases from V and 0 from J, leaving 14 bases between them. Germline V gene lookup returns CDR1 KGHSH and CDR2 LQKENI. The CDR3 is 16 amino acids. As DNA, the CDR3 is TGTGCCAGCTCGTACCGGGCGGGGTCAACTAATGAAAAACTGTTTTTT. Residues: CASSYRAGSTNEKLFF.

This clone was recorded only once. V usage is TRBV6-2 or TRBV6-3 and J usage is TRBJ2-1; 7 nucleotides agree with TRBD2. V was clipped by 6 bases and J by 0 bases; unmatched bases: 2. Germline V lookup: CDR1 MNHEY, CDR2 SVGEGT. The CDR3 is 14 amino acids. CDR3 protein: CASSLAASYNEQFF. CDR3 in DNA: TGTGCCAGCAGCCTAGCGGCCTCCTACAATGAGCAGTTCTTC.

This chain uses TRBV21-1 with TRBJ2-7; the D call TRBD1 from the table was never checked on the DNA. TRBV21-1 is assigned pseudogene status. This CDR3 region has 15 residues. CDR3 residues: CATGQQGGSVHEQYF. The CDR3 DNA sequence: TGTGCCACCGGGCAACAGGGGGGTAGTGTCCACGAGCAGTACTTC.

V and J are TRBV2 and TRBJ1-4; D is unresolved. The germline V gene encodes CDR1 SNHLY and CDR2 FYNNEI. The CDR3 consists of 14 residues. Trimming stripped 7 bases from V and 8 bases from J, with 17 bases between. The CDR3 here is CASNTAALGEKLFF. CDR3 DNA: TGTGCCAGCAATACAGCGGCCCTAGGCGAAAAACTGTTTTTT.

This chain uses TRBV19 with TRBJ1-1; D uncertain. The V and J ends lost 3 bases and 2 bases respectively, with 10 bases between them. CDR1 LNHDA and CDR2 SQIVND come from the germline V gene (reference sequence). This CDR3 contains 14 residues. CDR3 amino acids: CASSIGVPNTEAFF. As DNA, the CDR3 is TGTGCCAGTAGTATCGGGGTCCCAAACACTGAAGCTTTCTTT.

The CDR3 DNA reads as TGTGCCAGCAGTGAAGGACAGGGGAACACTGAAGCTTTCTTT. The encoded protein is CASSEGQGNTEAFF. The V gene is TRBV25-1, the J gene TRBJ1-1, with 8 bases aligning to TRBD1. CDR3 size: 14 residues. J lost 1 base, V lost 2 bases, and 0 bases had no gene match. The germline V gene encodes CDR1 MGHDK and CDR2 SYGVNS.

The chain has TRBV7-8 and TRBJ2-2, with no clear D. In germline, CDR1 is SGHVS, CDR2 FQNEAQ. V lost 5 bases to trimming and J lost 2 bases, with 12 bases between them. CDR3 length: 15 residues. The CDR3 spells CASSRLAVNTGELFF. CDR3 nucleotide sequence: TGTGCCAGCAGCCGATTAGCAGTAAACACCGGGGAGCTGTTTTTT.

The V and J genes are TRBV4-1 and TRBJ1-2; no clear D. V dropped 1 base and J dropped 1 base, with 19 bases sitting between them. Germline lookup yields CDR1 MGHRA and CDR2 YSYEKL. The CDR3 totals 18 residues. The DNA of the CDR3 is TGCGCCAGCAGCCAAGGAGGTATGGGCCGGAGGGATAACTATGGCTACACCTTC. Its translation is CASSQGGMGRRDNYGYTF.

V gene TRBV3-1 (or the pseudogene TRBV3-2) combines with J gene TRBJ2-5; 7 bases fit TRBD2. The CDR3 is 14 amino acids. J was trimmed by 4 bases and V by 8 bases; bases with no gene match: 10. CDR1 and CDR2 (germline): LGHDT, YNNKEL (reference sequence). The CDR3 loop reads CASGYWGGTETQYF. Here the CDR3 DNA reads TGTGCCAGCGGGTATTGGGGGGGAACAGAGACCCAGTACTTC.